Below are 28 T cell receptor beta chains sequenced from a single sample in a study of identical twins. TCRdb passed the 5' RACE reads through MiXCR, listing each CDR3 protein once. Of approximately 140,000 distinct CDR3 sequences in the sample, approximately 4% were seen once. Source material: memory T cells sorted from blood. All receptors derive from a young man in good health.

This clonotype was detected ten times or more. As DNA, the CDR3 is TGTGCCAGTAGTCTAGCGGAGAACACCGGGGAGCTGTTTTTT. Its translation is CASSLAENTGELFF. The rearrangement links TRBV19 to TRBJ2-2; 7 bases line up with TRBD2. Germline values: CDR1 LNHDA, CDR2 SQIVND (reference sequence). This CDR3 comprises 14 residues. The junction had 1 base not matched to a gene; V was cut back by 5 bases and J by 1 base. Full variable domain (missing parts from reference TRBV19 and TRBJ2-2): DGGITQSPKYLFRKEGQNVTLSCEQNLNHDAMYWYRQDPGQGLRLIYYSQIVNDFQKGDIAEGYSVSREKKESFPLTVTSAQKNPTAFYLCASSLAENTGELFFGEGSRLTVL.

The table lists this clonotype with many counts. This chain links TRBV24-1 with TRBJ2-1; tentative D call: TRBD2 (6 bases). Trimming shortened V by 3 bases and J by 0 bases, and 14 bases separated the two germline ends. This CDR3 region has 17 residues. Germline CDR1 reads KGHDR; CDR2 reads SFDVKD. The CDR3 DNA reads as TGTGCCACCAGTGATGCTACTAGCCCGAGCTCCTACAATGAGCAGTTCTTC. This codes for CATSDATSPSSYNEQFF.

This clonotype was recorded at least ten times. CDR3 residues: CSASTSGRLQYEQFF. For the CDR3, the DNA is TGCAGTGCTTCAACTAGCGGGAGACTCCAGTATGAGCAGTTCTTC. The chain combines TRBV20-1 with TRBJ2-1; 11 bases line up with TRBD2. The CDR3 loop spans 15 amino acids. The germline V gene encodes CDR1 DFQATT and CDR2 SNEGSKA (reference sequence). The V segment lost 5 bases and the J segment 8 bases; nucleotides outside the gene matches: 11.

This clonotype occurred many times. The chain is built from TRBV19 and TRBJ2-1, with TRBD1 matching over 7 bases. The CDR3 loop spans 14 amino acids. V gave up 11 bases and J gave up 7 bases; unmatched junction bases: 14. Per the germline V gene, CDR1 is LNHDA and CDR2 is SQIVND (reference sequence). This chain's CDR3 is CASSGDRGWNEQFF. DNA for the CDR3: TGTGCCTCCTCAGGGGACAGAGGGTGGAATGAGCAGTTCTTC.

This clonotype was seen repeatedly, ten times or more. This chain connects TRBV2 to TRBJ2-7; TRBD1 might be the D (5 bases). Germline lookup yields CDR1 SNHLY and CDR2 FYNNEI. Trimming removed 4 bases from V and 3 bases from J, with 7 bases in between. CDR3 size: 12 residues. The CDR3 nucleotides read TGTGCCAGCAGTGTGGGGCGCTACGAGCAGTACGTC. It is translated as CASSVGRYEQYV.

In this sample, this clonotype turned up many times. The chain has TRBV20-1 and TRBJ2-7; the D gene is possibly TRBD2 (6 bases). Germline V lookup: CDR1 DFQATT, CDR2 SNEGSKA (reference sequence). There are 13 residues in the CDR3. Trimming took off 5 bases at V and 2 bases at J, with 13 bases between the two ends. CDR3 in amino acids: CSAFSGVTYEQYV. CDR3 coding DNA: TGCAGTGCTTTCTCGGGAGTTACCTACGAGCAGTACGTC.

The chain recombines TRBV24-1 with TRBJ2-1; 9 positions agree with TRBD1. CDR3 length equals 17 residues. Germline V gives CDR1 KGHDR, CDR2 SFDVKD. With V trimmed by 3 bases and J by 8 bases, 13 bases remained unmatched. CDR3 residues: CATSDPTPGQGFHEQFF. For the CDR3, the DNA is TGTGCCACCAGTGATCCAACCCCGGGACAGGGATTCCATGAGCAGTTCTTC.

V and J are TRBV14 and TRBJ2-1; D gene uncertain. CDR1 is SGHDN and CDR2 is FVKESK in the germline V gene. This CDR3 region has 13 residues. The V gene lost 0 bases and the J gene lost 10 bases, with 10 bases spanning the gap. CDR3 DNA sequence: TGTGCCAGCAGCCAAGAATGGGGTCGGGAGCAGTTCTTC. Protein sequence: CASSQEWGREQFF.

This clonotype was detected a few times. The rearrangement links TRBV20-1 to TRBJ2-3; D tentatively reads TRBD1 or TRBD2 (5 bases each). The CDR3 length is 14 residues. Germline CDR1 is DFQATT and CDR2 is SNEGSKA (reference sequence). The ends were cut back, 5 bases at V and 5 bases at J, with 17 bases in the middle. CDR3 protein: CSADSRPGGDTQYF. CDR3 nucleotides: TGCAGTGCTGATTCAAGACCTGGGGGAGATACGCAGTATTTT.

This clonotype came up many times. The CDR3 region has the DNA TGCAGTGCTACCACAATGAACACTGAAGCTTTCTTT. Its translation is CSATTMNTEAFF. The V and J genes are TRBV20-1 and TRBJ1-1; D not resolved. V was trimmed by 4 bases and J by 0 bases, leaving 6 bases between them. In germline, CDR1 is DFQATT, CDR2 SNEGSKA (reference sequence). The CDR3 totals 12 residues.

This clonotype has a handful of counts. The V gene is TRBV7-2, the J gene TRBJ1-2; D gene uncertain. The germline V gene encodes CDR1 SGHTA and CDR2 FQGNSA. Trimming took 5 bases from V and 4 from J, leaving 17 bases between them. CDR3 length: 15 amino acids. CDR3 coding DNA: TGTGCCAGCAGCCCCAGTGGGCAGAAGGCCTATGGCTACACCTTC. Translating it yields CASSPSGQKAYGYTF.

This clonotype has a count of ten or more. The chain carries TRBV6-2 or TRBV6-3 and TRBJ1-5; D not resolved. The germline V gene encodes CDR1 MNHEY and CDR2 SVGEGT. The CDR3 has 14 amino acids. V lost 11 bases, J lost 4 bases, and 18 bases lay in between. The CDR3 protein is CAGSGPRENQPQHF. The CDR3 nucleotides are TGTGCCGGTTCCGGACCCCGTGAGAATCAGCCCCAGCATTTT.

Note on this clonotype: A read error may be the cause here, since a much bigger clone is one base away. Since the CDR3 does not end with the conserved phenylalanine or tryptophan, this likely comes from a read error. This chain uses TRBV12-3 or TRBV12-4 with TRBJ1-5, with TRBD1 matching over 9 bases. Unmatched junction bases numbered 7, after V lost 7 bases and J lost 3 bases. This CDR3 contains 15 residues. This chain's CDR3 is CASNPDRGINQPQHC. The CDR3 DNA follows: TGTGCCAGCAATCCGGACAGGGGTATCAATCAGCCCCAGCATTGT.

This clonotype was seen ten or more times. V and J are TRBV10-3 and TRBJ1-1, with D tentatively TRBD1 (6 bases). Trimming took off 6 bases at V and 0 bases at J, with 11 bases between the two ends. Germline loops: CDR1 ENHRY, CDR2 SYGVKD. The CDR3 consists of 14 residues. CDR3 coding DNA: TGTGCCATCAGGAAGACAGGTTTGAACACTGAAGCTTTCTTT. Translation: CAIRKTGLNTEAFF.

This clonotype was seen ten or more times. The chain couples TRBV20-1 to TRBJ2-2, with 12 bases aligning to TRBD2. Germline V gene lookup returns CDR1 DFQATT and CDR2 SNEGSKA (reference sequence). The CDR3 totals 17 residues. With 3 bases clipped from V and 4 bases from J, the junction kept 9 bases outside the gene matches. CDR3 in amino acids: CSASLLAGGPGTGELFF. For the CDR3, the DNA is TGCAGTGCTAGTCTGCTAGCGGGAGGGCCCGGCACCGGGGAGCTGTTTTTT.

In this sample, this clonotype turned up many times. V is TRBV3-1 and J is TRBJ2-1, with 9 positions matching TRBD2. This CDR3 spans 14 amino acids. Per the germline V gene, CDR1 is LGHDT and CDR2 is YNNKEL (reference sequence). Germline trimming cut 4 bases from V and 9 bases from J; bases unmatched to any gene: 7. CDR3 amino acids: CASSPLAGVFEQFF. CDR3 bases: TGTGCCAGCAGCCCACTAGCGGGCGTATTTGAGCAGTTCTTC.

At least ten counts were recorded for this clonotype. The chain employs TRBV5-1 and TRBJ1-2, with a weak D call TRBD1 (5 bases). The CDR3 sequence is 13 residues long. Trimming took off 1 base at V and 3 bases at J, with 7 bases between the two ends. The germline gives CDR1 SGHRS, CDR2 YFSETQ. The CDR3 here is CASSLPGHYGYTF. In nucleotides, the CDR3 is TGCGCCAGCAGCTTGCCGGGGCACTATGGCTACACCTTC.

This clonotype was recorded many times. The chain links TRBV27 to TRBJ2-1, with D unclear. Between the trimmed V and J ends, which lost 6 bases and 0 bases, there was a span of 12 bases. CDR1 and CDR2 (germline): MNHEY, SMNVEV (reference sequence). The CDR3 runs to 15 residues. Here the CDR3 reads CASSLDPSSYNEQFF. In DNA, the CDR3 is TGTGCCAGCAGCCTGGACCCGAGCTCCTACAATGAGCAGTTCTTC.

Ten or more counts support this clonotype. V usage is TRBV2 and J usage is TRBJ2-1; 10 nucleotides match TRBD2. The germline V gene encodes CDR1 SNHLY and CDR2 FYNNEI. The CDR3 loop spans 14 amino acids. V shed 7 bases and J 7 bases; nucleotides not matched to a gene: 7. CDR3 coding DNA: TGTGCCAGCAACACAGGACTAGCGGCGAATGAGCAGTTCTTC. This encodes CASNTGLAANEQFF.

This clonotype was found many times. This chain joins TRBV12-3 or TRBV12-4 and TRBJ2-1, with 12 bases that match TRBD2. V was pared by 5 bases and J by 9 bases, with 11 bases of the junction left unmatched. This CDR3 region has 16 residues. CDR3 amino acids: CASSPPGLAGGGEQFF. CDR3 nucleotide sequence: TGTGCCAGCAGTCCTCCGGGACTAGCGGGTGGTGGTGAGCAGTTCTTC.

This clonotype was recorded many times. This chain uses TRBV4-2 with TRBJ2-1; D possibly corresponds to TRBD2 (5 bases). This CDR3 contains 16 residues. Trimming shortened V by 0 bases and J by 9 bases, and 18 bases separated the two germline ends. The V gene's germline CDR1 is LGHNA and CDR2 YNFKEQ. The CDR3, as DNA: TGTGCCAGCAGCCAAGAAACCGGACTGAAGACGGTTGAGCAGTTCTTC. Translation gives CASSQETGLKTVEQFF.

This clonotype was seen at least ten times. This sequence joins TRBV5-1 and TRBJ1-1; D unresolved. The CDR3 is 14 residues long. Germline lookup yields CDR1 SGHRS and CDR2 YFSETQ. V dropped 0 bases and J dropped 5 bases, with 11 bases sitting between them. CDR3 amino acids: CASSLEAVGTEAFF. CDR3 coding DNA: TGCGCCAGCAGCTTGGAGGCAGTCGGGACTGAAGCTTTCTTT.

This clonotype occurred many times. CDR3 sequence reads: CASSNTGHSTDTQYF. The CDR3 nucleotides are TGTGCCAGCAGTAACACGGGACACAGCACAGATACGCAGTATTTT. V usage is TRBV27 and J usage is TRBJ2-3, with a possible D match to TRBD1 (6 bases). Trimming shortened V by 5 bases and J by 0 bases, and 12 bases separated the two germline ends. The germline gives CDR1 MNHEY, CDR2 SMNVEV (reference sequence). This CDR3 is built from 15 residues.

This clonotype was counted at least ten times. This rearrangement joins TRBV20-1 to TRBJ2-5, with TRBD1 matching over 7 bases. This CDR3 spans 13 amino acids. Germline CDR1 reads DFQATT; CDR2 reads SNEGSKA (reference sequence). Trimming took 4 bases from V and 3 from J; bases not matched to a gene: 5. The CDR3 sequence is CSAKGQLKETQYF. The CDR3 bases are TGCAGTGCTAAGGGACAGCTAAAAGAGACCCAGTACTTC.

In its sample, this clonotype was seen many times. This chain joins TRBV12-3 or TRBV12-4 and TRBJ1-2, with 10 bases that match TRBD1. This CDR3 has 13 residues. V gave up 5 bases and J gave up 7 bases; unmatched junction bases: 4. The CDR3 DNA sequence: TGTGCCAGCAGTCTAGGGACAGGGGCTGGCTACACCTTC. Translating it yields CASSLGTGAGYTF.

This clonotype was seen repeatedly, ten times or more. The J gene is TRBJ2-2, the V gene TRBV12-3 or TRBV12-4, with D possibly called TRBD1 or TRBD2 (7 bases each). Trimming left V 6 bases short and J 6 bases short, with 17 bases between. The CDR3 totals 15 residues. Written as DNA, the CDR3 is TGTGCCAGCAGCCTTACAGGGAGGGGGCCCGGGGAGCTGTTTTTT. Translation: CASSLTGRGPGELFF.

As for this clonotype: A much larger clone lies one base from this, so it may be a read error. The chain links TRBV7-2 to TRBJ2-2; TRBD2 agrees at 8 bases. Trimming at V came to 8 bases and at J to 4 bases, leaving 9 bases not matched to a gene. Germline assignment: CDR1 SGHTA and CDR2 FQGNSA. The CDR3 is 15 residues long. The DNA of the CDR3 is TGTGCCAGCCAGAGCGGGAGCCTGAGCACCGGGGAGCTGTTTTTT. Translating it yields CASQSGSLSTGELFF.

This clonotype was seen many times. The chain is built from TRBV7-8 and TRBJ1-1, with a weak D call TRBD1 (5 bases). The V end was cut by 0 bases, the J end by 6 bases, with 14 bases between. The CDR3 is 15 residues long. Germline CDR1 SGHVS, CDR2 FQNEAQ. The CDR3 DNA reads as TGTGCCAGCAGCTTAGCCTACAGGAGACAGTCTGAAGCTTTCTTT. Protein: CASSLAYRRQSEAFF.